This entry is about one T cell receptor (beta chain). Its specificity is unknown. MiXCR, run by TCRdb on the RT-PCR reads, gives a single entry per CDR3 protein. The table has 650,000 to 800,000 distinct CDR3 sequences, less than 20% seen once. The sample originates from a study of response to subunit inactivated influenza vaccine. Study findings and constraints: Each seasonal flu vaccination may recruit only limited new T cells, authors suggested.

This sequence originates from a man aged 50-60 years who received an inactivated influenza vaccine. This material consisted of PBMCs from blood, taken roughly 5 days after vaccination.

The CDR3 is CASTKLAGGQLYNEQFF. The CDR3 DNA reads TGTGCCAGCACCAAACTAGCGGGAGGCCAACTATACAATGAGCAGTTCTTC. The chain has TRBV12-3 or TRBV12-4 and TRBJ2-1; 12 bases fit TRBD2. This CDR3 spans 17 amino acids. Trimming at V came to 7 bases and at J to 4 bases, leaving 11 bases not matched to a gene.